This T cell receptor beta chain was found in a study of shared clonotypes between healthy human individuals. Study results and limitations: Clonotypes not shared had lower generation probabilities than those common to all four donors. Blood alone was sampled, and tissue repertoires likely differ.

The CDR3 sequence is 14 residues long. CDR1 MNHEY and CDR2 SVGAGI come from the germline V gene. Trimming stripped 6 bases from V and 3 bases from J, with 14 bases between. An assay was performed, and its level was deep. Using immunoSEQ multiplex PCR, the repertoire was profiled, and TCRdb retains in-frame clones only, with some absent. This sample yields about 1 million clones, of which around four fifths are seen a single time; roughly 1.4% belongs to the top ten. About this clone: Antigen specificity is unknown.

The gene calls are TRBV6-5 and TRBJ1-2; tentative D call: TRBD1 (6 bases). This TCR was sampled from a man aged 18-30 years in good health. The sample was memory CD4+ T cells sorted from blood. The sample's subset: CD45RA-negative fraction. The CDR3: CASSRGARDYGYTF. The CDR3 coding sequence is TGTGCCAGCAGCCGGGGGGCAAGGGACTATGGCTACACCTTC.